This TCR beta chain was captured in a study of blood T cell repertoires in COVID-19. On the study more broadly: Sites across the United States, Italy and Spain contributed samples from acute and convalescent COVID-19.

In the study's own analysis: Amplification with reference gene primers provided the estimates of nucleated cell counts. Profiled with immunoSEQ multiplex PCR; TCRdb holds only in-frame clones, not every one. V, J and clone size were drawn from that table, and D and trimming were deduced from the DNA. Among about 85,000 clones listed, almost 90% were seen once. There are 14 residues in the CDR3. Trimming removed 0 bases from V and 5 bases from J, with 8 bases in between. Germline CDR1 reads MNHNY; CDR2 reads SVGAGI (reference sequence). The V call is TRBV6-6, the J call TRBJ1-5, with D hard to call. Sequencing was carried out using peripheral blood. This receptor was obtained from a woman aged 80 or over with active or convalescent COVID-19. CDR3 sequence (DNA): TGTGCCAGCAGTTACTCGACTAGGGATCAGCCCCAGCATTTT. This encodes CASSYSTRDQPQHF.